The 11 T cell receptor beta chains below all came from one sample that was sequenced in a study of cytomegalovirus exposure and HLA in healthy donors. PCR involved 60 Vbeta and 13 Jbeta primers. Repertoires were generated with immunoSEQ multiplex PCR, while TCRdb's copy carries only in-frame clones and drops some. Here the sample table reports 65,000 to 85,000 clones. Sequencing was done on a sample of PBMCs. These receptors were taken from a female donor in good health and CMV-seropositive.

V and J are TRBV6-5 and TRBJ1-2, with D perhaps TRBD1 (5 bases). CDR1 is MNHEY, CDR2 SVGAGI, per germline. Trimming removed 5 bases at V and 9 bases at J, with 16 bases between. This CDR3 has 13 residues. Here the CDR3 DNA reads TGTGCCAGCAGTAGTGAGTCAGGGAATCGCTACACCTTC. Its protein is CASSSESGNRYTF.

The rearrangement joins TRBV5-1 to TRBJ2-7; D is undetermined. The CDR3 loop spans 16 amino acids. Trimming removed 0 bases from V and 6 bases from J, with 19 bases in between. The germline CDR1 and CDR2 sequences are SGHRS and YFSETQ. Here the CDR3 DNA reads TGCGCCAGCAGCTTGGCCATGGCAGATCCTCCCGTCGAGCAGTACTTC. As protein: CASSLAMADPPVEQYF.

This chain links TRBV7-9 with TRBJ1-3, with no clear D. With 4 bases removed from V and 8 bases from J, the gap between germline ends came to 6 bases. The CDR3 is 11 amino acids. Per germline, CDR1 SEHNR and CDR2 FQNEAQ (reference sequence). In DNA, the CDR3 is TGTGCCAGCAGCTCCCTCTACACCATATATTTT. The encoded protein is CASSSLYTIYF.

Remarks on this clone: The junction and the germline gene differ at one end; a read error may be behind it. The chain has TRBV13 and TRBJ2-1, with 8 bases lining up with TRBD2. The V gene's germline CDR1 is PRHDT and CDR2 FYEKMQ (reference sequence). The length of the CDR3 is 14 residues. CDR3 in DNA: TGTGCCAGCAGGTTAGCGGGGTTACCAAATGAGCAGTTCTTC. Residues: CASRLAGLPNEQFF. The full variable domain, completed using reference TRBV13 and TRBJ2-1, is AAGVIQSPRHLIKEKRETATLKCYPIPRHDTVYWYQQGPGQDPQFLISFYEKMQSDKGSIPDRFSAQQFSDYHSELNMSSLELGDSALYFCASRLAGLPNEQFFGPGTRLTVL.

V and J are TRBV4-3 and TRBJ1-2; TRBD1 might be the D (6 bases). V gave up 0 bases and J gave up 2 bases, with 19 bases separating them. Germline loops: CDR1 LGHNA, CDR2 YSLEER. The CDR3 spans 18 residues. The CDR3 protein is CASSQDLARQGINYGYTF. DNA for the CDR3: TGCGCCAGCAGCCAAGATCTGGCTAGGCAGGGGATCAACTATGGCTACACCTTC.

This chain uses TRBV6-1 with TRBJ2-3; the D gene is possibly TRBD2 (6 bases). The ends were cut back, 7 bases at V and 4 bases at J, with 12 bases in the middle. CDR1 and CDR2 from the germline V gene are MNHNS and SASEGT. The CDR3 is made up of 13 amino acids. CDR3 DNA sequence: TGTGCCAGCACGGAGGGACGGGCAGATACGCAGTATTTT. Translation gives CASTEGRADTQYF.

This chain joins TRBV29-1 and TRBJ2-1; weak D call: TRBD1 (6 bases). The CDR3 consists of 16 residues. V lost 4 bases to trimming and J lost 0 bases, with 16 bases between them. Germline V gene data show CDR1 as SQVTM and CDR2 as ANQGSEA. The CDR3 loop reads CSVVGSRGISYNEQFF. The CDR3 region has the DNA TGCAGCGTTGTCGGTTCGAGGGGGATCTCCTACAATGAGCAGTTCTTC.

The DNA of the CDR3 is TGTGCCACCAGCCGAGGGGCTAGCGGGGGTGCAGATACGCAGTATTTT. Translation gives CATSRGASGGADTQYF. V and J are TRBV15 and TRBJ2-3, with 10 nucleotides matching TRBD2. The V segment lost 5 bases and the J segment 4 bases; nucleotides outside the gene matches: 9. Germline values: CDR1 LNHNV, CDR2 YYDKDF (reference sequence). This CDR3 is 16 amino acids long.

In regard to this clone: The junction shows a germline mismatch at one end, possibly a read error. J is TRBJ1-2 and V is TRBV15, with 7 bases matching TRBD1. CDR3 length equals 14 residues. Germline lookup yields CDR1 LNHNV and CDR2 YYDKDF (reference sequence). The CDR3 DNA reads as TGTGCCACCAGCCGAGACAGGGTGAACTATGGCTACACCTTC. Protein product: CATSRDRVNYGYTF.

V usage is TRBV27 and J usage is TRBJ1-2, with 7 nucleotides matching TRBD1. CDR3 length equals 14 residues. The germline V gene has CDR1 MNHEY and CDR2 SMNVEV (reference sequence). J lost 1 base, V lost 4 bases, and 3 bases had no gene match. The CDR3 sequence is CASSSGQNNYGYTF. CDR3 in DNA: TGTGCCAGCAGTTCGGGACAGAATAACTATGGCTACACCTTC.

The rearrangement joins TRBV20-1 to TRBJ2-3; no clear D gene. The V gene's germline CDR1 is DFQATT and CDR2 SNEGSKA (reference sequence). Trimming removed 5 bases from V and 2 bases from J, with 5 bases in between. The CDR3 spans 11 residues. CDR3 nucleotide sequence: TGCAGTGCTCCGTTCACAGATACGCAGTATTTT. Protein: CSAPFTDTQYF.